One sample yielded the 24 T cell receptor beta chains listed below, sequenced in a study of neurological immune-mediated disorders. TCRdb reprocessed the 5' RACE reads via MiXCR and lists one record per CDR3 protein. The repertoire includes fewer than 35,000 distinct CDR3 sequences, approximately 4.4% of them detected once, and about 23% sits in the top ten. Sequences were obtained from PBMCs. Receptors originate from a young man in good health.

This clonotype was picked up many times. The chain couples TRBV6-5 to TRBJ1-2, with D perhaps TRBD1 (6 bases). The CDR3 extends over 14 amino acids. CDR1 MNHEY and CDR2 SVGAGI come from the germline V gene. The V and J ends lost 4 bases and 5 bases respectively, with 14 bases between them. The CDR3 reads CASSSSGAGYGYTF. CDR3 nucleotides: TGTGCCAGCAGTTCTTCAGGGGCTGGGTATGGCTACACCTTC.

In its sample, this clonotype is medium-sized (0.01 to 0.1%). CDR3 sequence: CSARGQTGTADSGSSYNSPLHF. The CDR3 coding sequence is TGCAGTGCTAGAGGCCAAACCGGGACAGCAGATTCAGGAAGCTCCTATAATTCACCCCTCCACTTT. This chain uses TRBV20-1 with TRBJ1-6, with TRBD1 matching over 7 bases. Trimming removed 1 base from V and 0 bases from J; junction bases left unmatched: 21. The CDR3 is 22 residues long. Germline assignment: CDR1 DFQATT and CDR2 SNEGSKA (reference sequence).

This clonotype was observed at least ten times. V usage is TRBV29-1 and J usage is TRBJ2-5, with 9 bases aligning to TRBD1. This CDR3 comprises 13 residues. Germline trimming cut 6 bases from V and 5 bases from J; bases unmatched to any gene: 7. Germline V CDR1 and CDR2: SQVTM, ANQGSEA. The CDR3 here is CSVWTGAPETQYF. The CDR3 DNA reads TGCAGCGTGTGGACAGGGGCGCCCGAGACCCAGTACTTC.

This clonotype was detected many times. The chain is built from TRBV20-1 and TRBJ1-2; D gene unclear. V lost 3 bases to trimming and J lost 9 bases, with 20 bases between them. This CDR3 region has 14 residues. Germline loops: CDR1 DFQATT, CDR2 SNEGSKA (reference sequence). For the CDR3, the DNA is TGCAGTGCTAGCGGCCGCGAGTTTGAGTATCGCTACACCTTC. It codes for CSASGREFEYRYTF.

This clonotype was detected ten times or more. The J gene is TRBJ1-6, the V gene TRBV6-5, with D hard to call. Germline CDR1 reads MNHEY; CDR2 reads SVGAGI. This CDR3 has 13 residues. V was clipped by 8 bases and J by 7 bases, with 12 bases between them. CDR3 loop: CASGQVLNSPLHF. The CDR3 coding sequence is TGTGCCAGCGGTCAGGTCCTAAATTCACCCCTCCACTTT.

Ten or more counts support this clonotype. CDR3 protein: CASSDTGQPPYGYTF. The CDR3 DNA reads TGTGCCAGCAGTGACACGGGACAGCCCCCCTATGGCTACACCTTC. J is TRBJ1-2 and V is TRBV12-3 or TRBV12-4; 7 bases fit TRBD1. The CDR3 sequence is 15 residues long. V lost 5 bases to trimming and J lost 4 bases; unmatched junction nucleotides: 10.

This clonotype was seen at least ten times. The gene calls are TRBV6-1 and TRBJ2-2, with D possibly TRBD1 on 7 matching bases. This CDR3 contains 17 residues. V was clipped by 5 bases and J by 6 bases, with 22 bases between them. The germline V gene encodes CDR1 MNHNS and CDR2 SASEGT. Written as DNA, the CDR3 is TGTGCCAGCAGTAAAAGGGGGGAAGACAGGGCTCCCGGGGAGCTGTTTTTT. Its translation: CASSKRGEDRAPGELFF.

This clonotype was recorded at least ten times. The chain recombines TRBV7-2 with TRBJ1-1, with D tentatively TRBD1 (5 bases). Germline V lookup: CDR1 SGHTA, CDR2 FQGNSA. Deletions cut 4 bases from V and 3 bases from J, with 12 bases between. CDR3 length: 14 residues. CDR3 residues: CASSYMGGDTEAFF. The CDR3 coding sequence is TGTGCCAGCAGCTATATGGGGGGGGACACTGAAGCTTTCTTT.

There are many counts of this clonotype. The genes are TRBV3-1 and TRBJ2-1; TRBD2 matches at 11 bases. Losses at the gene ends were 4 bases for V and 9 bases for J; bases not matched to a gene: 8. CDR3 length equals 15 residues. CDR1 is LGHDT and CDR2 is YNNKEL in the germline V gene (reference sequence). DNA of the CDR3: TGTGCCAGCAGCCTTAGCGGGGGGGCCTCTGGTGAGCAGTTCTTC. Amino acid sequence: CASSLSGGASGEQFF.

This clonotype was detected many times. The chain recombines TRBV7-6 with TRBJ2-3, with 9 bases fitting TRBD2. The CDR3 has 14 residues. Germline loops: CDR1 SGHVS, CDR2 FNYEAQ. V shed 7 bases, J shed 1 base, and the junction held 3 bases outside the gene matches. The CDR3 nucleotides are TGTGCCAGCAACGAGCGGGGGGGCACAGATACGCAGTATTTT. It yields the protein CASNERGGTDTQYF.

This clonotype was observed at least ten times. The V and J genes are TRBV18 and TRBJ1-1; D uncertain. CDR3 length: 16 amino acids. Germline V CDR1 and CDR2: KGHSH, LQKENI. The V and J ends lost 3 bases and 0 bases respectively, with 14 bases between them. The CDR3 here is CASSPTLKGLNTEAFF. The CDR3 DNA reads TGTGCCAGCTCACCTACCCTTAAGGGATTGAACACTGAAGCTTTCTTT.

This clonotype was detected ten times or more. The gene calls are TRBV4-1 and TRBJ2-5; D unresolved. The CDR3 is 14 residues long. Germline CDR1 and CDR2: MGHRA and YSYEKL. Trimming took 1 base from V and 5 from J, leaving 11 bases between them. The CDR3 DNA sequence: TGCGCCAGCAGCCAAGGTCAGCTGGCCGAGACCCAGTACTTC. Translated, it gives CASSQGQLAETQYF.

This clonotype was counted many times. CDR3 sequence: CASSQDNKDRRGVYAEAFF. The CDR3 bases are TGTGCCAGCAGCCAAGATAATAAAGACCGCCGTGGTGTGTACGCTGAAGCTTTCTTT. J is TRBJ1-1 and V is TRBV14; unclear D gene. The CDR3 is 19 amino acids. Germline V CDR1 and CDR2: SGHDN, FVKESK. Deletions cut 0 bases from V and 6 bases from J, with 26 bases between.

This clonotype was counted at least ten times. The genes are TRBV29-1 and TRBJ2-7; 7 nucleotides line up with TRBD1. The CDR3 has 11 amino acids. Germline CDR1 reads SQVTM; CDR2 reads ANQGSEA. Losses at the gene ends were 6 bases for V and 4 bases for J; bases not matched to a gene: 3. CDR3 DNA: TGCAGCGTCAAGGGGGCGTACGAGCAGTACTTC. Translated: CSVKGAYEQYF.

In its sample, this clonotype was seen many times. V gene TRBV9 combines with J gene TRBJ2-7; D not resolved. CDR1 is SGDLS and CDR2 is YYNGEE in the germline V gene. The CDR3 length is 14 residues. Trimming took off 3 bases at V and 4 bases at J, with 14 bases between the two ends. CDR3 sequence: CASSADLGSYEQYF. The CDR3 DNA is TGTGCCAGCAGCGCCGACTTGGGTAGTTACGAGCAGTACTTC.

This clonotype came up many times. The V and J genes are TRBV3-1 and TRBJ1-5; D might be TRBD1 (5 bases). The CDR3 totals 14 residues. Trimming cost V 2 bases and J 4 bases, with 9 bases left between them. Germline CDR1 is LGHDT and CDR2 is YNNKEL (reference sequence). CDR3 bases: TGTGCCAGCAGCCAATCTTCAGGGAATCAGCCCCAGCATTTT. Its protein product is CASSQSSGNQPQHF.

Many counts were recorded for this clonotype. The chain couples TRBV5-1 to TRBJ2-7, with 9 bases that match TRBD1. The ends lost 1 base at V and 3 bases at J; junction bases unmatched: 5. Germline V gene sequence: CDR1 SGHRS, CDR2 YFSETQ. The CDR3 is 15 amino acids. The CDR3 region has the DNA TGCGCCAGCAGCTTGACCGGGACAGGGATCTACGAGCAGTACTTC. This codes for CASSLTGTGIYEQYF.

Ten or more counts support this clonotype. The chain uses TRBV20-1 and TRBJ1-2; 7 bases map to TRBD1. The CDR3 is 16 residues long. The V gene end was trimmed by 0 bases and the J gene end by 0 bases; junction bases not matched to a gene: 7. Germline loops: CDR1 DFQATT, CDR2 SNEGSKA (reference sequence). CDR3 region: CSARDRGPGANYGYTF. CDR3 sequence (DNA): TGCAGTGCTAGAGATAGGGGGCCGGGAGCTAACTATGGCTACACCTTC.

The sample holds many counts of this clonotype. V gene TRBV9 combines with J gene TRBJ2-5; TRBD2 aligns across 13 bases. The CDR3 is made up of 15 amino acids. V trimming: 1 base; J trimming: 3 bases; junction bases outside the gene matches: 0. Germline V gene data show CDR1 as SGDLS and CDR2 as YYNGEE. CDR3 sequence: CASSVTSGGEETQYF. Here the CDR3 DNA reads TGTGCCAGCAGCGTAACTAGCGGGGGGGAAGAGACCCAGTACTTC.

This clonotype has at least ten counts. The chain is built from TRBV4-2 and TRBJ1-5, with 7 bases aligning to TRBD1. With V trimmed by 5 bases and J by 0 bases, 19 bases remained unmatched. The CDR3 extends over 20 amino acids. CDR1 and CDR2 (germline): LGHNA, YNFKEQ. The CDR3 here is CASSTSPQHPTGSSNQPQHF. The CDR3 coding sequence is TGTGCCAGCAGCACGTCTCCTCAGCACCCGACAGGGTCTAGCAATCAGCCCCAGCATTTT.

This clonotype was seen ten or more times. The rearrangement links TRBV6-2 or TRBV6-3 to TRBJ1-1; TRBD1 is a possible D gene (5 bases). The CDR3 is made up of 14 amino acids. Germline lookup yields CDR1 MNHEY and CDR2 SVGEGT. The ends were cut back, 6 bases at V and 4 bases at J, with 15 bases in the middle. The CDR3 nucleotides are TGTGCCAGCAGAACCCGGGGGGATAGCACTGAAGCTTTCTTT. This sequence encodes CASRTRGDSTEAFF.

This clonotype has ten or more counts. The chain carries TRBV7-9 and TRBJ2-1, with D possibly matching TRBD2 (5 bases). The length of the CDR3 is 15 residues. V was shortened by 2 bases and J by 3 bases, with 11 bases between the two germline ends. The V gene's germline CDR1 is SEHNR and CDR2 FQNEAQ (reference sequence). The CDR3 loop reads CASSLMRVRYNEQFF. DNA of the CDR3: TGTGCCAGCAGCTTAATGAGGGTTCGCTACAATGAGCAGTTCTTC.

This clonotype was seen repeatedly, ten times or more. CDR3 sequence (DNA): TGTGCCAGTAGTATGGTGTTTGGTAGCAATCAGCCCCAGCATTTT. Protein: CASSMVFGSNQPQHF. The V call is TRBV19, the J call TRBJ1-5; D not resolved. Germline-derived CDR1 and CDR2 are LNHDA and SQIVND (reference sequence). Trimming pared 3 bases from V and 0 bases from J, leaving 9 bases between. There are 15 residues in the CDR3.

Many counts were recorded for this clonotype. The chain uses TRBV7-2 and TRBJ2-1; D call uncertain. The CDR3 contains 11 residues. V was cut by 4 bases and J by 10 bases, with 8 bases left in between. Per the germline V gene, CDR1 is SGHTA and CDR2 is FQGNSA. The CDR3 region is CASSSLSEQFF. The CDR3 DNA is TGTGCCAGCAGCTCCCTTTCCGAGCAGTTCTTC.